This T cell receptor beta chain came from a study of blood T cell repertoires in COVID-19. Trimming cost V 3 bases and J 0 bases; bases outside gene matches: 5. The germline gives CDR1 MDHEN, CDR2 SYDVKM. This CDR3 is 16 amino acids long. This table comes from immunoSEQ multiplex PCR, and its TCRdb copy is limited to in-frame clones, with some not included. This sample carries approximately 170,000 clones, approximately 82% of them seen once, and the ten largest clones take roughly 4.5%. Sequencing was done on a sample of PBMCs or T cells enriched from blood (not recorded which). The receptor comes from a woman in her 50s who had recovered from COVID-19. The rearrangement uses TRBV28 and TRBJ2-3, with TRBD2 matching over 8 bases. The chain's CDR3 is CASSFPSGGSTDTQYF. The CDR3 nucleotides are TGTGCCAGCAGTTTTCCGAGCGGGGGAAGCACAGATACGCAGTATTTT.